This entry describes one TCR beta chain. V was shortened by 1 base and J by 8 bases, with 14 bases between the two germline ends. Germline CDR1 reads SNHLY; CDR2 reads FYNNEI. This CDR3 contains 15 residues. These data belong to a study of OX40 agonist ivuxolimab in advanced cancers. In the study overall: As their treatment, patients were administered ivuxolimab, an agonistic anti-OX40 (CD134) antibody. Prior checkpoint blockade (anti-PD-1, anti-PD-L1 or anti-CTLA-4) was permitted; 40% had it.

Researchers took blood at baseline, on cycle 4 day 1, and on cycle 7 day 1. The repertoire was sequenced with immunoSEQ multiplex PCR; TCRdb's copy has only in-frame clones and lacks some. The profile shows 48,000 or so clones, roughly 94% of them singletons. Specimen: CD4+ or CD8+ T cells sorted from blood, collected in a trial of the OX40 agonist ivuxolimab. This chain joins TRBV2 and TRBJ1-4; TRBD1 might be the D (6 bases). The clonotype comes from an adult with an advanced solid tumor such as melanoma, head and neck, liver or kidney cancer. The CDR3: CASSEGGGAGEKLFF. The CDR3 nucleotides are TGTGCCAGCAGTGAAGGAGGGGGGGCCGGGGAAAAACTGTTTTTT.